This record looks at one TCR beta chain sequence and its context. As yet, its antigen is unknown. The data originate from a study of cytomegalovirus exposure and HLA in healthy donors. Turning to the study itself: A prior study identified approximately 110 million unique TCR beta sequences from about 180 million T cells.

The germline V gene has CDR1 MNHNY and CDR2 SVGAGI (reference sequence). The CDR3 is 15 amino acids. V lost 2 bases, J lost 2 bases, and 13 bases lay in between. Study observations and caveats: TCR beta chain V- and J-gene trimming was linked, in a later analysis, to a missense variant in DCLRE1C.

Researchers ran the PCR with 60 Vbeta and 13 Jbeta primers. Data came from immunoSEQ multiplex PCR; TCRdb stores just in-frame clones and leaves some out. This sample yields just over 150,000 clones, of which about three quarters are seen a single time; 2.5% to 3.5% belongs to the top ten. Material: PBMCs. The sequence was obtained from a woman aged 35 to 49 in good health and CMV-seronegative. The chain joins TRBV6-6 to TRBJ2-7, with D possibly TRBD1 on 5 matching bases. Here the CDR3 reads CASSYPGAVTYEQYF. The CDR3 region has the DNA TGTGCCAGCAGTTACCCTGGGGCCGTTACCTACGAGCAGTACTTC.